The clone carrying this T cell receptor beta chain was found many times. Participant ages covered roughly 18 to 89 years across about 25 US areas. This sample is drawn from a study of blood T cell repertoires in COVID-19. The CDR3 is 22 residues long. Profiled with immunoSEQ multiplex PCR; TCRdb holds only in-frame clones, not every one. The sample records about 200,000 clones, 85% being singletons. The specimen sequenced was PBMCs or T cells enriched from blood (not recorded which). The origin of this receptor is a man aged 40-49 years who had recovered from COVID-19. The rearrangement joins TRBV21-1 to TRBJ2-2; the table's D call TRBD2 went unverified against the DNA. TRBV21-1 is a pseudogene segment. CDR3 sequence reads: CASSKGTVGLAGGPGNTGELFF. CDR3 nucleotides: TGTGCCAGCAGCAAAGGGACCGTGGGACTAGCGGGAGGGCCCGGAAACACCGGGGAGCTGTTTTTT.